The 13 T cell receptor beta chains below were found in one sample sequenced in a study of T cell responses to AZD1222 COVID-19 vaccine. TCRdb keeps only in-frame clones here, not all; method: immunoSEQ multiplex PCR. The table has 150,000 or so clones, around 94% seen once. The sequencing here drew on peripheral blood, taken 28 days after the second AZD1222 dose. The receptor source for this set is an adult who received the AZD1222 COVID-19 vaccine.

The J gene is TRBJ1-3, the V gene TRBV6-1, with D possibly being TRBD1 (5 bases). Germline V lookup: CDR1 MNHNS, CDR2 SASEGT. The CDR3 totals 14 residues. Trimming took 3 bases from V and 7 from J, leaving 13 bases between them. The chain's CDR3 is CASSDYRGSNTIYF. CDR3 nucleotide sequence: TGTGCCAGCAGTGATTATAGGGGAAGCAACACCATATATTTT.

Here the CDR3 reads CASSSLAGASYEQYF. CDR3 DNA sequence: TGTGCCAGCAGCTCACTAGCGGGAGCGTCCTACGAGCAGTACTTC. This chain joins TRBV5-6 and TRBJ2-7; 11 bases line up with TRBD2. The CDR3 extends over 15 amino acids. Germline-derived CDR1 and CDR2 are SGHDT and YYEEEE. The ends lost 3 bases at V and 1 base at J; junction bases unmatched: 3.

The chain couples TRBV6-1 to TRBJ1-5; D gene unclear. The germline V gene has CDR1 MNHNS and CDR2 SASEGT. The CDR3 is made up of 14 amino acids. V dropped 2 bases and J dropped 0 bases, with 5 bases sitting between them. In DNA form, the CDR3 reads TGTGCCAGCAGTGAACGGGATAGCAATCAGCCCCAGCATTTT. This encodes CASSERDSNQPQHF.

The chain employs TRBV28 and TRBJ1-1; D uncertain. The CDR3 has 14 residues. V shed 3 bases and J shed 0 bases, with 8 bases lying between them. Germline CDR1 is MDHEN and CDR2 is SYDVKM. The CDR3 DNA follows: TGTGCCAGCAGTTTCGGAGATATGAACACTGAAGCTTTCTTT. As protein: CASSFGDMNTEAFF.

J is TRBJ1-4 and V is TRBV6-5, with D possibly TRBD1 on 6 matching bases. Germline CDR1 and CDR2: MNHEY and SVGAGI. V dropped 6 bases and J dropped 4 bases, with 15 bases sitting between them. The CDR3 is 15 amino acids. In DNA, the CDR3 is TGTGCCAGCAGCAGAAGGACAGACAGTAATGAAAAACTGTTTTTT. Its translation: CASSRRTDSNEKLFF.

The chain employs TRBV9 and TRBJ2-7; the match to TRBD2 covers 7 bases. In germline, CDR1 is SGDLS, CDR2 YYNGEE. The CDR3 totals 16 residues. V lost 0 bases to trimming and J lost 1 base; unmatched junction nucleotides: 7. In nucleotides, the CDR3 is TGTGCCAGCAGCGTAGGTGGGGGGGAACTATCCTACGAGCAGTACTTC. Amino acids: CASSVGGGELSYEQYF.

This chain's CDR3 is CASSPRLAGDEQFF. As DNA, the CDR3 is TGTGCCAGCAGCCCAAGACTAGCGGGAGATGAGCAGTTCTTC. V and J are TRBV9 and TRBJ2-1, with TRBD2 matching over 12 bases. The CDR3 consists of 14 residues. J gave up 8 bases and V 4 bases, and 4 bases lay outside the gene matches. CDR1 and CDR2 from the germline V gene are SGDLS and YYNGEE.

Written as DNA, the CDR3 is TGTGCCAGCTCACGGGGACTAGCGGGAGGGCCGGAAGATACGCAGTATTTT. It codes for CASSRGLAGGPEDTQYF. This chain joins TRBV18 and TRBJ2-3; TRBD2 aligns across 16 bases. Per germline, CDR1 KGHSH and CDR2 LQKENI. The length of the CDR3 is 17 residues. J gave up 5 bases and V 4 bases, and 6 bases lay outside the gene matches. The full variable domain, its missing parts supplied by reference TRBV18 and TRBJ2-3, is NAGVMQNPRHLVRRRGQEARLRCSPMKGHSHVYWYRQLPEEGLKFMVYLQKENIIDESGMPKERFSAEFPKEGPSILRIQQVVRGDSAAYFCASSRGLAGGPEDTQYFGPGTRLTVL.

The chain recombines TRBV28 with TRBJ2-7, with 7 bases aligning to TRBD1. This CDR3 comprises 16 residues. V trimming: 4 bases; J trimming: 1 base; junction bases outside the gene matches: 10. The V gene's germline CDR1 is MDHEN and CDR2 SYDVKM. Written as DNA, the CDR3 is TGTGCCAGCAGTTCCCATTGGGGGACAGAGTCCTACGAGCAGTACTTC. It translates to CASSSHWGTESYEQYF.

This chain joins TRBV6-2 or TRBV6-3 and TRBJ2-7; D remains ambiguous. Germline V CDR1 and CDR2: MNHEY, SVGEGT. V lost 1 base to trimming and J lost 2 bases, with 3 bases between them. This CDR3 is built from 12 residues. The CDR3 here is CASSYWTYEQYF. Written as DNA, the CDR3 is TGTGCCAGCAGTTACTGGACCTACGAGCAGTACTTC.

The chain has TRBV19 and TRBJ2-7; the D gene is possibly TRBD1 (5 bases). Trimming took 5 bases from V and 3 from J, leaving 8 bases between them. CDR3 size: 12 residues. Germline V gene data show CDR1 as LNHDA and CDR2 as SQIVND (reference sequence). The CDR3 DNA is TGTGCCAGTAGTGGCGACAGCTACGAGCAGTACTTC. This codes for CASSGDSYEQYF.

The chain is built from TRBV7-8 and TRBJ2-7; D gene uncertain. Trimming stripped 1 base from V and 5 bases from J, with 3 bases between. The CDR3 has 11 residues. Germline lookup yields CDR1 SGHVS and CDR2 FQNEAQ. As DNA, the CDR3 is TGTGCCAGCAGCTTAGTCAACGAGCAGTACTTC. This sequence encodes CASSLVNEQYF.

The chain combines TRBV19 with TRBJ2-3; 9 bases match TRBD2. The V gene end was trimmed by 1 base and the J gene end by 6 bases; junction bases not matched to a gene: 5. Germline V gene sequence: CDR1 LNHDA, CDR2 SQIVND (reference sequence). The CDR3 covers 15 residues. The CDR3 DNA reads TGTGCCAGTAGTATAGGCGGGAGGGCCGGGGATACGCAGTATTTT. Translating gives CASSIGGRAGDTQYF.